This T cell receptor beta chain is drawn from a study of siplizumab effects on memory and regulatory T cells. Trimming removed 4 bases at V and 0 bases at J, with 10 bases between. Germline lookup yields CDR1 GTSNPN and CDR2 SVGIG (reference sequence). This CDR3 spans 14 amino acids. General study findings and limits: Siplizumab significantly decreased alloreactive sequences from unstimulated CD4+ memory cells.

Sequencing was performed with immunoSEQ multiplex PCR; in TCRdb, only in-frame clones are kept and a portion is missing. The sample has some 100,000 clones, roughly 96% seen once. Comment on this clone: What it binds is not known.

Naive, memory, effector memory and TEMRA subsets, all unstimulated, were sequenced in three donor pairs. The chain is built from TRBV30 and TRBJ1-3; D uncertain. The sample comprised naive CD4+ T cells sorted from blood. The source of this sequence is a human donor in good health. CDR3 residues: CAWTFGSSGNTIYF. The DNA of the CDR3 is TGTGCCTGGACTTTCGGTAGCTCTGGAAACACCATATATTTT.